This entry features one T cell receptor beta chain sequence. The CDR3 sequence is 15 residues long. Per the germline V gene, CDR1 is PRHDT and CDR2 is FYEKMQ (reference sequence). Trimming removed 4 bases from V and 0 bases from J, with 13 bases in between. The protocol was immunoSEQ multiplex PCR, while the TCRdb copy is restricted to in-frame clones and leaves out a portion. In the table there are about 450,000 clones, around 80% of which are singletons. The sample belongs to a study of shared clonotypes between healthy human individuals. This sequence joins TRBV13 and TRBJ2-7; a weak D match, TRBD1 (6 bases). The sequenced sample consisted of PBMCs. This receptor was identified in a woman aged 40 to 55 in good health. Some clones in this sample may be carry-over from other donors' samples. DNA for the CDR3: TGTGCCAGCAGCTCCGCCCGGACAGCCTCCTACGAGCAGTACTTC. Protein product: CASSSARTASYEQYF.